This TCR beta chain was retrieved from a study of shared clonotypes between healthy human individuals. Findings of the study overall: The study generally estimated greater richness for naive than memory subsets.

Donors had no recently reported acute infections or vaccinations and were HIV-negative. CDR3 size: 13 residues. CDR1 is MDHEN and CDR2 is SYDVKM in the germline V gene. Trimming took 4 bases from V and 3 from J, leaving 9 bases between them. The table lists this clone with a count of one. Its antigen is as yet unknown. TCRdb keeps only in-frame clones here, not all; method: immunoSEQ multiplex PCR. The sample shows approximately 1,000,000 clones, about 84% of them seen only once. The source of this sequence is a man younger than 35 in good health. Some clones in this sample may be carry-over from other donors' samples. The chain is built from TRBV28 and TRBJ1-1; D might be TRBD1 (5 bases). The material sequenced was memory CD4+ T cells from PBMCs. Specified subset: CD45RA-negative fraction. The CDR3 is CASSWVGDTEAFF. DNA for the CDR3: TGTGCCAGCAGTTGGGTAGGGGACACTGAAGCTTTCTTT.